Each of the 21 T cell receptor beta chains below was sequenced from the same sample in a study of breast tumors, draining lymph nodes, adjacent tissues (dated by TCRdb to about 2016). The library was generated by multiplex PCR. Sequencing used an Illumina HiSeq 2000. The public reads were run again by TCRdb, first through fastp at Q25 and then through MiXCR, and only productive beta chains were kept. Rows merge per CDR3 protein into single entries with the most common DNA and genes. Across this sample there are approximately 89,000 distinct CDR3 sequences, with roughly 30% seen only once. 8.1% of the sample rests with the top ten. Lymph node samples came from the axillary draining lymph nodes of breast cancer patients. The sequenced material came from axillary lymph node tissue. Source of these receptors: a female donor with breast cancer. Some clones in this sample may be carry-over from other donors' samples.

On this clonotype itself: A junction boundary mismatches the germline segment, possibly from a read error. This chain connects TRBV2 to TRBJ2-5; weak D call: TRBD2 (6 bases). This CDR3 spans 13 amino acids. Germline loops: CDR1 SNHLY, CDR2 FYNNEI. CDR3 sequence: CASSGGGGLARGF. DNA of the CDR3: TGTGCCAGCAGTGGCGGCGGAGGGCTCGCCCGAGGGTTC.

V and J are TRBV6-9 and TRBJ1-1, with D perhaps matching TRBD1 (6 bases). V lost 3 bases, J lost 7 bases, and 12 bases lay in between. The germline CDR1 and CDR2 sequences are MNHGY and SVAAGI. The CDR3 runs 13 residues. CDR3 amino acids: CASSYEGTIEAFF. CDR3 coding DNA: TGTGCCAGCAGTTACGAAGGGACAATTGAAGCTTTCTTT.

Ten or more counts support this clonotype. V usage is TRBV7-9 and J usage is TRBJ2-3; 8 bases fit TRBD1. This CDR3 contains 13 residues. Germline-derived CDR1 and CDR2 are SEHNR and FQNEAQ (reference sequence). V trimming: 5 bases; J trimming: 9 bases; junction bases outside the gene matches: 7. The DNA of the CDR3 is TGTGCCAGCAGCGGGCCGGGACAGGAGACGCAGTATTTT. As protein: CASSGPGQETQYF.

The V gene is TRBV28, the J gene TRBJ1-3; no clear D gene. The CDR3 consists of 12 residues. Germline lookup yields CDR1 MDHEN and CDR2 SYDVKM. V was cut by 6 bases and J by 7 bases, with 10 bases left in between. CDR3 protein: CASSIPRNTIYF. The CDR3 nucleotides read TGTGCCAGCAGCATCCCCCGGAACACCATATATTTT.

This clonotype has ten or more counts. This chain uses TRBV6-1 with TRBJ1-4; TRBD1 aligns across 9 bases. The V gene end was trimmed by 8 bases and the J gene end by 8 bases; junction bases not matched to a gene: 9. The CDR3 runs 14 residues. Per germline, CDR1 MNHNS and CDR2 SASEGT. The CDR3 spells CASLLRDRDEKLFF. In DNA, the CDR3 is TGTGCCAGCTTACTCCGGGACAGGGACGAAAAACTGTTTTTT.

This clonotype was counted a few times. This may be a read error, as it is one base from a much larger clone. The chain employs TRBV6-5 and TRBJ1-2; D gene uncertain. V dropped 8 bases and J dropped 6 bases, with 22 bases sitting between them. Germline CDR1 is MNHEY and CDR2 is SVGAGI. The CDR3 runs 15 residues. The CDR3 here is CASRHSRRSANGYTF. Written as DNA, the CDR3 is TGTGCCAGCCGGCACTCCAGAAGGTCGGCCAATGGCTACACCTTC.

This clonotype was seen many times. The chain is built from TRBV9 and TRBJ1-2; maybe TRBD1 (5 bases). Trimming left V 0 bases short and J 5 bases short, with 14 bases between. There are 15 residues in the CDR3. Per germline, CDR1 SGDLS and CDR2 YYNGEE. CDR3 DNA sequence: TGTGCCAGCAGCGTAGATCGGGGACGGGCTTATGGCTACACCTTC. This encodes CASSVDRGRAYGYTF.

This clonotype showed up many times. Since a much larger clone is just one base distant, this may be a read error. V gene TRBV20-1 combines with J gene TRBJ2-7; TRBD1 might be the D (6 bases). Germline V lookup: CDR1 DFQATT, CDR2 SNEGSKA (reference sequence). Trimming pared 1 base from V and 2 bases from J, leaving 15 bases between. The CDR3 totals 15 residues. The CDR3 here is CSARGGQTATYEQYF. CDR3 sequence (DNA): TGCAGTGCTAGAGGCGGACAGACCGCGACCTACGAGCAGTACTTC.

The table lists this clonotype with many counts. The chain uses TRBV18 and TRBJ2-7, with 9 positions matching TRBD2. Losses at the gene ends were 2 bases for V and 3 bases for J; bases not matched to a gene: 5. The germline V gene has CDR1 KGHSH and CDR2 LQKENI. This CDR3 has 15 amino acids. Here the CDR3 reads CASSPSGLAIYEQYF. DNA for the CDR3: TGTGCCAGCTCACCAAGTGGACTAGCGATCTACGAGCAGTACTTC.

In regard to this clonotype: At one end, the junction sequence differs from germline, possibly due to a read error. The CDR3 nucleotides read TGCAGCATTGGCGCGGGGAGCTCCTATGAGCAGTACTTC. This sequence encodes CSIGAGSSYEQYF. The chain joins TRBV29-1 to TRBJ2-7; a possible D gene is TRBD2 (6 bases). This CDR3 contains 13 residues. The germline V gene has CDR1 SQVTM and CDR2 ANQGSEA.

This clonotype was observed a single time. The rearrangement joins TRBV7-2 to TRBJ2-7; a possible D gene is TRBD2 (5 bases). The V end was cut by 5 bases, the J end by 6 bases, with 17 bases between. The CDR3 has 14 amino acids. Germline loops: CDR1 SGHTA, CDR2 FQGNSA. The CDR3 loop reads CASSPRAREGEQYF. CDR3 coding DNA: TGTGCCAGCAGCCCCCGGGCCAGAGAGGGCGAGCAGTACTTC.

The CDR3 DNA reads TGTGCCACCAGTGATTCAGGGACGGGAGGATTCTACGAGCAGTACTTC. It translates to CATSDSGTGGFYEQYF. The J gene is TRBJ2-7, the V gene TRBV24-1; 7 nucleotides agree with TRBD2. CDR3 length equals 16 residues. J lost 3 bases, V lost 2 bases, and 9 bases had no gene match. Looked up from germline, CDR1 is KGHDR and CDR2 is SFDVKD.

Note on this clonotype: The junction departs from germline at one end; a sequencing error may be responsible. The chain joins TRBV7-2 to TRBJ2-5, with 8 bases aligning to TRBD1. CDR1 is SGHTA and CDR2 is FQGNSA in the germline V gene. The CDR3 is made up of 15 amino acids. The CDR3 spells CASSFATGETETQHF. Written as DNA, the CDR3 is TGTGCCAGCAGCTTCGCGACAGGGGAGACTGAGACCCAGCACTTC.

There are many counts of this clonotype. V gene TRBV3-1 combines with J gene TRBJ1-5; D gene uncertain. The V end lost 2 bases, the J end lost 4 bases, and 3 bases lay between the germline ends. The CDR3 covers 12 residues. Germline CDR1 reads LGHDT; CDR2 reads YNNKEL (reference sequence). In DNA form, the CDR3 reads TGTGCCAGCAGCCAACATAATCAGCCCCAGCATTTT. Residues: CASSQHNQPQHF.

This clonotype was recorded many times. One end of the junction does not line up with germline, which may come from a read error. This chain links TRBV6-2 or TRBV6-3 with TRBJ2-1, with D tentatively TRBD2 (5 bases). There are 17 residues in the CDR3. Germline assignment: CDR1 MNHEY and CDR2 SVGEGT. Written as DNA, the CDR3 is TGTGCCAGCAGCCCCGCCCCTGGTAGCGTAAGGTACAATGAGCTGTTCTTC. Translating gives CASSPAPGSVRYNELFF.

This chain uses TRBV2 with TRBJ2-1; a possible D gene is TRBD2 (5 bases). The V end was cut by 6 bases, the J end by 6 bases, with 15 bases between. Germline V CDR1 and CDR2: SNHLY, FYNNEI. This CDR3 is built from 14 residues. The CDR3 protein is CASSGPPGSNEQFF. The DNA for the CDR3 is TGTGCCAGCAGCGGACCCCCGGGGAGCAATGAGCAGTTCTTC. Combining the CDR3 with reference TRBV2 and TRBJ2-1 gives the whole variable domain EPEVTQTPSHQVTQMGQEVILRCVPISNHLYFYWYRQILGQKVEFLVSFYNNEISEKSEIFDDQFSVERPDGSNFTLKIRSTKLEDSAMYFCASSGPPGSNEQFFGPGTRLTVL.

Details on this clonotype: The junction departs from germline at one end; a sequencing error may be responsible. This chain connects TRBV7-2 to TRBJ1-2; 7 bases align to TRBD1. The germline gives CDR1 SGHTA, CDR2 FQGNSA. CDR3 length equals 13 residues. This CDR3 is CASSVAGGGGYTF. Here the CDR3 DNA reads TGTGCCAGCAGCGTAGCAGGGGGGGGTGGCTACACCTTC. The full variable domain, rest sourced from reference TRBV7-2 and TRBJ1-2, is GAGVSQSPSNKVTEKGKDVELRCDPISGHTALYWYRQSLGQGLEFLIYFQGNSAPDKSGLPSDRFSAERTGGSVSTLTIQRTQQEDSAVYLCASSVAGGGGYTFGSGTRLTVV.

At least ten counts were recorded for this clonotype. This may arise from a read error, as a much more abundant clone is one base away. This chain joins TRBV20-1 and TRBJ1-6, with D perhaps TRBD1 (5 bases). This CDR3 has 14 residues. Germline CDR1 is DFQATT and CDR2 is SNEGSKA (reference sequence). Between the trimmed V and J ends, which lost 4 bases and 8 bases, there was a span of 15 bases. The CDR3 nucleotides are TGCAGTGCTACGAGGGGAGGCAGGGATTCACCCCTCCACTTT. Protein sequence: CSATRGGRDSPLHF.

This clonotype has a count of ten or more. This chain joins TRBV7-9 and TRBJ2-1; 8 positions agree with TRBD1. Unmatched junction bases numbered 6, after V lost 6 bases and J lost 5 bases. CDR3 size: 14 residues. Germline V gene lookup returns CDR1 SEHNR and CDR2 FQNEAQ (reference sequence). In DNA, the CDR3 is TGTGCCAGCAGGAACAGGGGGTTCGACAATGAGCAGTTCTTC. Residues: CASRNRGFDNEQFF.

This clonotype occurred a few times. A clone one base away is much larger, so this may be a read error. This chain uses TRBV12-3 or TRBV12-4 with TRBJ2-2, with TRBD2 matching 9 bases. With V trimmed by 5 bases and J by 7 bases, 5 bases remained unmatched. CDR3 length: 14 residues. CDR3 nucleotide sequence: TGTGCCAGCAGTCACCTAGCGGGATACGGGGAGCTGTTTTTT. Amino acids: CASSHLAGYGELFF.

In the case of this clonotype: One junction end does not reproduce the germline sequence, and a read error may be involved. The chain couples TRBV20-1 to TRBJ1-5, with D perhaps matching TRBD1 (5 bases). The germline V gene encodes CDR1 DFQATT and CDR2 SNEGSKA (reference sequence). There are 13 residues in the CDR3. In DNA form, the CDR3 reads TGCAGTGCAACCGGGACCCTATATCAGCTCCAGCATTTT. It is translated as CSATGTLYQLQHF.